These T cell receptor beta chains were read from a single sample in a study of control samples from healthy donors and cancer patients. The protocol was immunoSEQ multiplex PCR, while the TCRdb copy is restricted to in-frame clones and leaves out a portion. This table has about 140,000 clones, roughly 92% appearing once. Source material: blood. The receptors derive from a man aged 25 to 40 in good health. Both conserved end residues are part of each CDR3. A D gene is named only where the DNA matches it firmly. Rows may omit the clone size; those that give it use once, few, many or a size class.

>-|TRBV7-9|TRBD2|TRBJ2-4
TGTGCCAGCAGCTTACTCGGAGGGAGGGTAGCCAAAAACATTCAGTACTTC
CASSLLGGRVAKNIQYF
>-|TRBV4-3|-|TRBJ1-5
TGCGCCAGCAGCCAAGATTGGCAGGGTAGGGGCAATCAGCCCCAGCATTTT
CASSQDWQGRGNQPQHF
>-|TRBV18|-|TRBJ2-1
TGTGCCAGCTCACCAGAATACCGGGAGAAACAAGGAGAGCAGTTCTTC
CASSPEYREKQGEQFF
>-|TRBV5-6|TRBD1|TRBJ2-3
TGTGCCAGCAGCTACGGAACAGGGGGTCGAACAGATACGCAGTATTTT
CASSYGTGGRTDTQYF
>once|TRBV5-4|-|TRBJ1-4
TGTGCCAGCAGCTCCACGGGGTCTAACGAAAAACTGTTTTTT
CASSSTGSNEKLFF
>-|TRBV2|TRBD1|TRBJ1-1
TGTGCCAGCAGTCGAACAGGGGACGTGAACACTGAAGCTTTCTTT
CASSRTGDVNTEAFF
>-|TRBV29-1|-|TRBJ1-1
TGCAGCGCCGGAGGAGCGGGAATTTACACTGAAGCTTTCTTT
CSAGGAGIYTEAFF
>-|TRBV11-2|-|TRBJ2-2
TGTGCCAGCAGCCAGTTTTCGGCGAACACCGGGGAGCTGTTTTTT
CASSQFSANTGELFF
>-|TRBV4-3|-|TRBJ2-6
TGCGCCAGCAGCCAAGATCTGGGCTCTGGGGCCAACGTCCTGACCTTC
CASSQDLGSGANVLTF
>-|TRBV7-2|-|TRBJ2-7
TGTGCCAGCAGCTACCTAGTGTCTGCATACGAGCAGTACTTC
CASSYLVSAYEQYF
>-|TRBV18|-|TRBJ2-3
TGTGCCAGCTCACCCTACGGGAGCACAGATACGCAGTATTTT
CASSPYGSTDTQYF
>-|TRBV9|TRBD1|TRBJ2-7
TGTGCCAGCAGCGTAGGGACAGGGGCCTACGAGCAGTACTTC
CASSVGTGAYEQYF
>once|TRBV5-8|TRBD2|TRBJ2-1
TGTGCCAGCAGCTTGCCGCCGGGACTAGCGGGAGTCTATGAGCAGTTCTTC
CASSLPPGLAGVYEQFF
>-|TRBV4-1|TRBD1|TRBJ2-4
TGCGCCAGCAGCCCCACCGCGACAGGGGTTAAAAACATTCAGTACTTC
CASSPTATGVKNIQYF
>-|TRBV19|TRBD2|TRBJ2-2
TGTGCCAGTAATGCGGGAGGGCCGGTCACCGGGGAGCTGTTTTTT
CASNAGGPVTGELFF
>-|TRBV11-2|TRBD2|TRBJ2-1
TGTGCCAGCAGCGTAACCCCAGTAGCGGGGGGCTACAATGAGCAGTTCTTC
CASSVTPVAGGYNEQFF
>-|TRBV5-1|-|TRBJ2-7
TGCGCCAGCAGCTTGGCCAAGTTCCACGAGCAGTACTTC
CASSLAKFHEQYF
>-|TRBV24-1|TRBD1|TRBJ2-7
TGTGCCACCAGTGATCGCGGGACAGGGGAGAGCGAGCAGTACTTC
CATSDRGTGESEQYF
>-|TRBV14|-|TRBJ1-6
TGTGCCAGCAGCCTCCGACAGTTTTGGGATTCACCCCTCCACTTT
CASSLRQFWDSPLHF
>-|TRBV5-4|TRBD1|TRBJ1-2
TGTGCCAGCAGCTTACCGGGACAGGGAAGCTATGGCTACACCTTC
CASSLPGQGSYGYTF
>-|TRBV10-3|TRBD1|TRBJ2-1
TGTGCCATCAGTGACCGGACAGGGGATGAGGAGCAGTTCTTC
CAISDRTGDEEQFF
>-|TRBV15|-|TRBJ2-5
TGTGCCACCAGCAGTGGTGAGCGGGAGACCCAGTACTTC
CATSSGERETQYF
>-|TRBV9|-|TRBJ2-7
TGTGCCAGCAGCGTAGGCGGAACAGCGAGCTCCTACGAGCAGTACTTC
CASSVGGTASSYEQYF
>-|TRBV10-2|-|TRBJ2-1
TGCGCCAGCATAAGCCTGTGGAATGAGCAGTTCTTC
CASISLWNEQFF
>-|TRBV29-1|TRBD2|TRBJ2-1
TGCAGCGTTCCTGGGGGAGGGTATGAGCAGTTCTTC
CSVPGGGYEQFF
>-|TRBV6-1|-|TRBJ1-5
TGTGCCAGCAGTGAAGCGTGGGGGTTAAGCAATCAGCCCCAGCATTTT
CASSEAWGLSNQPQHF
>-|TRBV6-5|TRBD1|TRBJ1-1
TGTGCCAGCAGTCCGACAGGGCGTACTGAAGCTTTCTTT
CASSPTGRTEAFF
>-|TRBV9|-|TRBJ2-3
TGTGCCAGCAGCGTAGAGGGATTCGGTTCCGATACGCAGTATTTT
CASSVEGFGSDTQYF
>once|TRBV9|TRBD1|TRBJ2-2
TGTGCCAGCAGCGTACAGGGGGCTCTTACCGGGGAGCTGTTTTTT
CASSVQGALTGELFF
>-|TRBV11-3|-|TRBJ1-1
TGTGCCAGCAGCTTAGGGGCCGAAAACACTGAAGCTTTCTTT
CASSLGAENTEAFF
>-|TRBV27|TRBD1|TRBJ1-1
TGTGCCAGCAGTTTACAGGGGGCCGGGGCTGAAGCTTTCTTT
CASSLQGAGAEAFF
>-|TRBV5-5|-|TRBJ1-3
TGTGCCAGCAGCTGGACCGGACGTCGCTCTGGAAACACCATATATTTT
CASSWTGRRSGNTIYF
>-|TRBV27|TRBD1|TRBJ2-7
TGTGCCAGCAGTCCGACAGGGACCCTTCACTCCTACGAGCAGTACTTC
CASSPTGTLHSYEQYF